This TCR beta chain appears in the sequencing data of a study of siplizumab effects on memory and regulatory T cells. General study findings and limits: The mean Treg-derived percentage of mappable alloreactive CD4+ clones was around 69% with siplizumab compared with about 27% in controls. A minor share of alloreactive clones matched unstimulated subsets. It was never confirmed that proliferating Tregs from siplizumab cultures were suppressive. Naive T cells looked more diverse than memory cells, and they looked like major contributors to the alloresponse.

About this clone itself: The target antigen is unknown.

The method was immunoSEQ multiplex PCR; TCRdb's version includes in-frame clones alone and lacks a portion of them. The table lists thousands of clones, around 54% of them singletons. For approximately 6 days at 37°C, the mixed lymphocyte reaction cells were kept in coculture. The CDR3 length is 15 residues. Per the germline V gene, CDR1 is SGHRS and CDR2 is YFSETQ. Trimming removed 2 bases at V and 6 bases at J, with 17 bases between. The chain combines TRBV5-1 with TRBJ1-1; the D gene is possibly TRBD1 (6 bases). The receptor comes from a human donor in good health; the cells came from an allogeneic mixed lymphocyte reaction. Some clones in this sample may be carry-over from other donors' samples. Specimen: CFSE-low (dividing) CD8+ T cells sorted from an allogeneic mixed lymphocyte reaction. The CDR3 is CASSFGGQRGAEAFF. Written as DNA, the CDR3 is TGCGCCAGCAGCTTCGGCGGACAGAGGGGGGCTGAAGCTTTCTTT.